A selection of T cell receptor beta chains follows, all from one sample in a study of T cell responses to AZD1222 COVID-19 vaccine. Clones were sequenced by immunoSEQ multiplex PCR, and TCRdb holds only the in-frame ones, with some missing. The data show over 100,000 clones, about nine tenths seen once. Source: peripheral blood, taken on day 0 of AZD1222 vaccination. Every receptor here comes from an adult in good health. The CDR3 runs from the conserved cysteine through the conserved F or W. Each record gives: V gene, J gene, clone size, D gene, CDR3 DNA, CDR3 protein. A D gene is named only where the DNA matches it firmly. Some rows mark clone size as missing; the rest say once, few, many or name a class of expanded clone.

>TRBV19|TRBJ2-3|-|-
TGTGCCAGTAGTACCCAGCTCACAGATACGCAGTATTTT
CASSTQLTDTQYF
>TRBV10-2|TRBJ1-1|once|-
TGCGCCAGCAGTGAGCTAGGGATCACTGAAGCTTTCTTT
CASSELGITEAFF
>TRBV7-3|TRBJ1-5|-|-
TGTGCCAGCAGCTTAGGAGGGATTCAGCCCCAGCATTTT
CASSLGGIQPQHF
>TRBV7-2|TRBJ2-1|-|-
TGTGCCAGCAGCGTGCGGAGGAGCAGCGATGAGCAGTTCTTC
CASSVRRSSDEQFF
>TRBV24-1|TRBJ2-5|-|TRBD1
TGTGCCACCAGTGCCCCCGGACAGGGGTTCCAAGAGACCCAGTACTTC
CATSAPGQGFQETQYF
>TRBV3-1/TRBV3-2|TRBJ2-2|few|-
TGTGCCAGCAGCCAAGAGGGATCCGGGGAGCTGTTTTTT
CASSQEGSGELFF
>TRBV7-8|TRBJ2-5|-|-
TGTGCCAGCAGCTTAGTGGCGTACCAAGAGACCCAGTACTTC
CASSLVAYQETQYF
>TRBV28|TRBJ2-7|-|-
TGTGCCAGCAGTTTATGGGGACGCCCTGATGGGGAGCAGTACTTC
CASSLWGRPDGEQYF
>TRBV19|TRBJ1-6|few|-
TGTGCCAGTAGTGGTAATTCACCCCTCCACTTT
CASSGNSPLHF
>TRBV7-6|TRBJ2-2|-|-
TGTGCCAGCAGCCGATCAGGGATCGGGGAGCTGTTTTTT
CASSRSGIGELFF
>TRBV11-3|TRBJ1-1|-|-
TGTGCCAGCAGCTTATCTGCAGGGGCGAACACTGAAGCTTTCTTT
CASSLSAGANTEAFF
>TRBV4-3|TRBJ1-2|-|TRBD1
TGCGCCAGCAGCCAAGATCAGGGGGCCGGGCCTCCTAACTATGGCTACACCTTC
CASSQDQGAGPPNYGYTF
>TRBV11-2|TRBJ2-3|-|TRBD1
TGTGCCAGCAGCTTAGGGACAGGGCGAACAGATACGCAGTATTTT
CASSLGTGRTDTQYF
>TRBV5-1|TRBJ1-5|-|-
TGCGCCAGCAGCCCGGATACCAATCAGCCCCAGCATTTT
CASSPDTNQPQHF
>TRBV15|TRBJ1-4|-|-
TGTGCCACCGGAGCCCGAGAAAAACTGTTTTTT
CATGAREKLFF
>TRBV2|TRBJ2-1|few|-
TGTGCCAGCAGTGGTTTTGCGGGCGACAATGAGCAGTTCTTC
CASSGFAGDNEQFF
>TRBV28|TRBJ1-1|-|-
TGTGCCAGCAGTTTTGGAGGGAGGTGGGACACTGAAGCTTTCTTT
CASSFGGRWDTEAFF
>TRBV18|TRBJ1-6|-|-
TGTGCCAGCTCACCACACGGGGACCGGGGTTCACCCCTCCACTTT
CASSPHGDRGSPLHF
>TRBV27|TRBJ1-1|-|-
TGTGCCAGCAGTCGTGGGGGGCTGAGCACTGAAGCTTTCTTT
CASSRGGLSTEAFF
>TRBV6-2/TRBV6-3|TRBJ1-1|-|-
TGTGCCAGCAGCGGGGCGACAGTCCAAGACACTGAAGCTTTCTTT
CASSGATVQDTEAFF
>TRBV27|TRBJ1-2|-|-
TGTGCCAGCAGTTTTCTGGAGGGATATGGCTACACCTTC
CASSFLEGYGYTF
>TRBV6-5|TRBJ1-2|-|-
TGTGCCAGCAGAGCCGGGGGTACTAACTATGGCTACACCTTC
CASRAGGTNYGYTF
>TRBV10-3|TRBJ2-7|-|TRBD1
TGTGCCACCGGGGGGACAGGGTCCTACGAGCAGTACTTC
CATGGTGSYEQYF
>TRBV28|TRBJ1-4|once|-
TGTGCCAGCGTCACAGGGAGCGCTAATGAAAAACTGTTTTTT
CASVTGSANEKLFF
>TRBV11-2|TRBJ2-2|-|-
TGTGCCAGCAGCTTATTGCAGAATATCGGGGAGCTGTTTTTT
CASSLLQNIGELFF
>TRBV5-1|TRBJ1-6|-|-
TGCGCCAGCAACCCTGGTTCTCGGGGCCCTACTGGATCACCCCTCCACTTT
CASNPGSRGPTGSPLHF
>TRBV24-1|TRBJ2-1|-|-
TGTGCCACCAGTACCGGGGTCGGGGTGTACGGTGAGCAGTTCTTC
CATSTGVGVYGEQFF
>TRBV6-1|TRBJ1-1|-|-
TGTGCCAGCATTTCTCCGGGGGGTGAAGCTTTCTTT
CASISPGGEAFF
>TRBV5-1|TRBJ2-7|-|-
TGCGCCAGCAGCCCTGGCTGGGGTGACGAGCAGTACTTC
CASSPGWGDEQYF
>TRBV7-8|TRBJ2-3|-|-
TGTGCCAGCGCCCCGAGGGGGATTAGCACAGATACGCAGTATTTT
CASAPRGISTDTQYF
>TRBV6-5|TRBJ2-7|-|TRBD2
TGTGCCAGCACCAGGAGCGGGAGAGAGTACTACGAGCAGTACTTC
CASTRSGREYYEQYF
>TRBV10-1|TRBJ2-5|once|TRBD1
TGCGCCAGCAGTGAAGGCAGGGGGTTAGAGACCCAGTACTTC
CASSEGRGLETQYF
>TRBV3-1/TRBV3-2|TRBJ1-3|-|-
TGTGCCAGCAGCCAAGATCTTACGGGTGGAAACACCATATATTTT
CASSQDLTGGNTIYF
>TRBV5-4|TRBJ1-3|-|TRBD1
TGTGCCAGCAGCTTGGGGGACAGACTCTCTGGAAACACCATATATTTT
CASSLGDRLSGNTIYF
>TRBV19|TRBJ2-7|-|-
TGTGCCAGTAGTATCGAAAACTACGAGCAGTACTTC
CASSIENYEQYF
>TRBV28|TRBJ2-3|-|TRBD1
TGTGCCAGCAGTTCGACAGGGTCCACAGATACGCAGTATTTT
CASSSTGSTDTQYF
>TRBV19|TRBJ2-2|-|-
TGTGCCAGTAGTATTGGCAGACTTGGGAACACCGGGGAGCTGTTTTTT
CASSIGRLGNTGELFF
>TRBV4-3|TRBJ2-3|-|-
TGCGCCAGCAGCCGCGGTATTGGCACAGATACGCAGTATTTT
CASSRGIGTDTQYF
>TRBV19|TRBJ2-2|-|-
TGTGCCAGTACTTTTGGCGGAGCCAACACCGGGGAGCTGTTTTTT
CASTFGGANTGELFF
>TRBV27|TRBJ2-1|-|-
TGTGCCAGCAGTTCCAGTCAGTCTGTTGTCAATGAGCAGTTCTTC
CASSSSQSVVNEQFF
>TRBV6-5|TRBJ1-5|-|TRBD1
TGTGCCAGCAGGGCCGGGACAGGGGGCAATCAGCCCCAGCATTTT
CASRAGTGGNQPQHF
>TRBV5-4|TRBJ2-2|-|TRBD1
TGTGCCAGCAGCTTACTCCGGGACAGGGGTACCGGGGAGCTGTTTTTT
CASSLLRDRGTGELFF
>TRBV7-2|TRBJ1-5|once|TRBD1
TGTGCCAGCAGCCCGACAGGGGCCAATCAGCCCCAGCATTTT
CASSPTGANQPQHF
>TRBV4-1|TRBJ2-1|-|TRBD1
TGCGCCAGCACTCAGGACAGGGGGCGTTACAATGAGCAGTTCTTC
CASTQDRGRYNEQFF
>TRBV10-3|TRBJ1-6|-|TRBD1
TGTGCCGTAGGGACAGAAATTAATTCACCCCTCCACTTT
CAVGTEINSPLHF